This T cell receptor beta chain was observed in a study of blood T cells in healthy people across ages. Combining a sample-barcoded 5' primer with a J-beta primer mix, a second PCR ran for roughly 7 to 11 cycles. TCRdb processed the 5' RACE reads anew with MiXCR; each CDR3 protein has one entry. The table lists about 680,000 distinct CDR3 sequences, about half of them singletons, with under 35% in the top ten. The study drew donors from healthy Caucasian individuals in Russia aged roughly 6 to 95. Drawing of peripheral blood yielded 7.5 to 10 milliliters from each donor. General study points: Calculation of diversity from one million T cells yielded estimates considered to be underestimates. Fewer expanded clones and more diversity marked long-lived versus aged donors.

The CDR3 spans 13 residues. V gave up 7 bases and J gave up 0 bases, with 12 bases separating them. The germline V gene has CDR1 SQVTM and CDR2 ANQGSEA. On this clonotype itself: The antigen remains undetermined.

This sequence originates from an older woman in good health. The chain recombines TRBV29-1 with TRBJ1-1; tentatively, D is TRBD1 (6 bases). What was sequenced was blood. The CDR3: CSARTEMNTEAFF. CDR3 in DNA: TGCAGCGCTAGGACAGAAATGAACACTGAAGCTTTCTTT. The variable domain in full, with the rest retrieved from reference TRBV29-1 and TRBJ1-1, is SAVISQKPSRDICQRGTSLTIQCQVDSQVTMMFWYRQQPGQSLTLIATANQGSEATYESGFVIDKFPISRPNLTFSTLTVSNMSPEDSSIYLCSARTEMNTEAFFGQGTRLTVV.